Detailed here is one T cell receptor (beta chain). No antigen is known for it. Generated by immunoSEQ multiplex PCR, the TCRdb table keeps only in-frame clones and is missing some. The sample records about 14,000 clones, 82% being singletons. There are 15 residues in the CDR3. The V gene's germline CDR1 is SGHRS and CDR2 YFSETQ. V shed 3 bases, J shed 4 bases, and the junction held 6 bases outside the gene matches. This sample was included in a study of T cell repertoires in ileal Crohn's disease. Whole-study findings and limits: High-frequency clones were more common in sorted CD8 than CD4 cells. Clonal expansions were more frequent in active smokers than non-smokers at surgery. All patients with clonality above 26.8% had endoscopic recurrence.

This receptor was identified in an adult with Crohn's disease. This chain links TRBV5-1 with TRBJ1-4, with TRBD1 matching 7 bases. The source material was ileal tissue. CDR3 in DNA: TGCGCCAGCAGCTGGGGACAGTCGAGTAATGAAAAACTGTTTTTT. Translated: CASSWGQSSNEKLFF.